This TCR beta chain is from a study of spatial heterogeneity in lung cancer. Time point here: sample taken at primary tumor resection. Unsorted samples of tumor, nontumor lung or frozen PBMC had their whole RNA sequenced. This clonotype was counted only a few times. The CDR3 consists of 13 residues. Germline assignment: CDR1 SQVTM and CDR2 ANQGSEA. The V end lost 0 bases, the J end lost 4 bases, and 7 bases lay between the germline ends. Each CDR3 protein is one row after TCRdb ran MiXCR on the 5' RACE reads. The data contain 82,000 or so distinct CDR3 sequences, around 13% of them singletons. This clonotype was obtained from a male donor with early-stage non-small cell lung cancer. The chain combines TRBV29-1 with TRBJ2-1, with TRBD1 as a possible D gene (5 bases). Sample: PBMCs, taken at surgery. The CDR3 region is CSVEDSGYNEQFF. The CDR3 DNA reads as TGCAGCGTTGAAGATTCAGGGTACAATGAGCAGTTCTTC.